A selection of T cell receptor beta chains follows, all from one sample in a study of blood T cell repertoires in COVID-19. Assay: immunoSEQ multiplex PCR; the TCRdb copy retains only in-frame clones and omits some. The sample holds around 24,000 clones, approximately 81% seen once. The specimen was peripheral blood. These receptors were collected from a man aged 50-59 years with active or convalescent COVID-19. Each CDR3 is given with its conserved first and last residue. D genes are given only for firm matches. Size values are once, few and many counts, or a class for expanded clones, and some rows have none.

v_gene: TRBV28
abundance: .
j_gene: TRBJ1-3
d_gene: .
CDR3nt: TGTGCCAGCAGTTTAGAAGGGGGATCTGGAAACACCATATATTTT
CDR3aa: CASSLEGGSGNTIYF

v_gene: TRBV5-1
abundance: .
j_gene: TRBJ2-5
d_gene: .
CDR3nt: TGCGCCAGCAGCCCCGGGACTCCCGGGGAGACCCAGTACTTC
CDR3aa: CASSPGTPGETQYF

v_gene: TRBV9
abundance: .
j_gene: TRBJ2-3
d_gene: TRBD2
CDR3nt: TGTGCCAGCAACCTACTAGCGGGGGTAGAAGATACGCAGTATTTT
CDR3aa: CASNLLAGVEDTQYF

v_gene: TRBV12-3/TRBV12-4
abundance: few
j_gene: TRBJ1-3
d_gene: .
CDR3nt: TGTGCCAGTGAAGACAGCTCTGGAAACACCATATATTTT
CDR3aa: CASEDSSGNTIYF

v_gene: TRBV4-1
abundance: few
j_gene: TRBJ2-2
d_gene: .
CDR3nt: TGCGCCAGCAATCCAAGCGTATTAGCGGTTTCTGGGGAGCTGTTTTTT
CDR3aa: CASNPSVLAVSGELFF

v_gene: TRBV5-4
abundance: once
j_gene: TRBJ2-7
d_gene: .
CDR3nt: TGTGCCAGCAGCTTGGCGGGACTCTTCGGGGAGCAGTACTTC
CDR3aa: CASSLAGLFGEQYF

v_gene: TRBV7-9
abundance: .
j_gene: TRBJ2-7
d_gene: .
CDR3nt: TGTGCCAGCAGCACAACACGCGGGGAGAGCCGCTACGAGCAGTACTTC
CDR3aa: CASSTTRGESRYEQYF

v_gene: TRBV29-1
abundance: .
j_gene: TRBJ2-1
d_gene: .
CDR3nt: TGCAGCGTTGCAGGGAACAATGAGCAGTTCTTC
CDR3aa: CSVAGNNEQFF

v_gene: TRBV2
abundance: few
j_gene: TRBJ2-2
d_gene: TRBD2
CDR3nt: TGTGCCAGCCGGGAGGAGGGGAACACCGGGGAGCTGTTTTTT
CDR3aa: CASREEGNTGELFF

v_gene: TRBV4-1
abundance: .
j_gene: TRBJ2-7
d_gene: TRBD2
CDR3nt: TGCGCCAGCAGCCAAGGACTAGCGGTCTCCTACGAGCAGTACTTC
CDR3aa: CASSQGLAVSYEQYF

v_gene: TRBV5-6
abundance: .
j_gene: TRBJ2-1
d_gene: .
CDR3nt: TGTGCCAGCAGCTTGTGGGGCCTTAGAGAGCAGTTCTTC
CDR3aa: CASSLWGLREQFF

v_gene: TRBV3-1/TRBV3-2
abundance: .
j_gene: TRBJ2-4
d_gene: TRBD2
CDR3nt: TGTGCCAGCAGCCAAGATTCGGCGGGAGCGGACATTCAGTACTTC
CDR3aa: CASSQDSAGADIQYF

v_gene: TRBV10-1
abundance: .
j_gene: TRBJ1-4
d_gene: .
CDR3nt: TGCGCCAGCAGTGAGGACAGTAATGAAAAACTGTTTTTT
CDR3aa: CASSEDSNEKLFF

v_gene: TRBV30
abundance: .
j_gene: TRBJ2-1
d_gene: TRBD2
CDR3nt: TGTGCCTGGAGTTCCAGCGGGGGTAATGAGCAGTTCTTC
CDR3aa: CAWSSSGGNEQFF

v_gene: TRBV7-9
abundance: .
j_gene: TRBJ1-1
d_gene: .
CDR3nt: TGTGCCACCAAGACAGGCTGGGAAGCTTTCTTT
CDR3aa: CATKTGWEAFF

v_gene: TRBV5-1
abundance: once
j_gene: TRBJ1-4
d_gene: .
CDR3nt: TGCGCCAGCAGCATAGCCGACGGGGAAAAACTGTTTTTT
CDR3aa: CASSIADGEKLFF

v_gene: TRBV9
abundance: few
j_gene: TRBJ2-1
d_gene: TRBD2
CDR3nt: TGTGCCAGCAGCGTTGGGACTACTCATGAGCAGTTCTTC
CDR3aa: CASSVGTTHEQFF